This T cell receptor (beta chain) was sequenced during a study of T-cell memory formation after mild COVID-19. Study outcomes and limitations: The study detected some responding clones in pre-infection memory, suggesting cross-reactive memory joined.

This clonotype was found a few times. Antigen: not known. Each CDR3 protein gets one entry after TCRdb re-called the 5' RACE reads with MiXCR. Of 400,000 or so distinct CDR3 sequences detected, 15% to 20% appear once; the ten largest clones hold 8.4%. The TCR comes from an adult woman who had mild COVID-19 (a few samples of this study predate the infection). Cell type and time point are not known. The sequenced sample was PBMCs or a T cell subset sorted from them (not recorded which).

Here the CDR3 reads CASSLGGVTDTQYF. The CDR3, as DNA: TGTGCCAGCAGTTTAGGTGGGGTCACAGATACGCAGTATTTT. V usage is TRBV12-3 or TRBV12-4 and J usage is TRBJ2-3; no clear D gene. The CDR3 totals 14 residues. Trimming shortened V by 1 base and J by 2 bases, and 7 bases separated the two germline ends.